The 21 T cell receptor beta chains listed next were all sequenced from one sample in a study of blood T cell repertoires in COVID-19. Assay used: immunoSEQ multiplex PCR; TCRdb lists only in-frame clones, some missing. The sample holds fewer than 300,000 clones, approximately 91% seen once. What was sequenced was peripheral blood. These receptors were collected from a woman between 25 and 40 years old with COVID-19, enrolled during active disease.

This clone was seen a handful of times. V usage is TRBV29-1 and J usage is TRBJ1-2; D is undetermined. The CDR3 consists of 13 residues. With 4 bases removed from V and 5 bases from J, the gap between germline ends came to 14 bases. Looked up from germline, CDR1 is SQVTM and CDR2 is ANQGSEA. Here the CDR3 reads CSVGRREVYGYTF. The CDR3 nucleotides are TGCAGCGTTGGAAGACGGGAAGTTTATGGCTACACCTTC.

CDR3: CSASSGRLSYEQYF. The CDR3 DNA reads as TGCAGTGCTAGTAGCGGGAGGTTGTCCTACGAGCAGTACTTC. This chain uses TRBV20-1 with TRBJ2-7; 10 nucleotides line up with TRBD2. Germline V CDR1 and CDR2: DFQATT, SNEGSKA (reference sequence). After removal of 3 bases from V and 1 base from J, the junction contained 3 bases not matched to a gene. The CDR3 runs to 14 residues.

The chain couples TRBV28 to TRBJ1-2, with 7 positions matching TRBD1. The CDR3 length is 11 residues. CDR1 and CDR2 from the germline V gene are MDHEN and SYDVKM. V lost 6 bases to trimming and J lost 13 bases; unmatched junction nucleotides: 8. In nucleotides, the CDR3 is TGTGCCAGCAGACGGGGGACAGCCCCCACCTTC. Amino acid sequence: CASRRGTAPTF.

The chain uses TRBV30 and TRBJ1-5; D uncertain. Between the trimmed V and J ends, which lost 0 bases and 0 bases, there was a span of 12 bases. The CDR3 covers 16 residues. The V gene's germline CDR1 is GTSNPN and CDR2 SVGIG (reference sequence). CDR3 nucleotide sequence: TGTGCCTGGAGTGTACCTGAGCGGTATAGCAATCAGCCCCAGCATTTT. Protein product: CAWSVPERYSNQPQHF.

This CDR3 is CASSLAGLNTEAFF. In nucleotides, the CDR3 is TGTGCCAGCAGCTTAGCAGGCTTGAACACTGAAGCTTTCTTT. The chain is built from TRBV11-2 and TRBJ1-1; no reliable D call. CDR1 is SGHAT and CDR2 is FQNNGV in the germline V gene. This CDR3 region has 14 residues. V was clipped by 1 base and J by 0 bases, with 6 bases between them.

The chain links TRBV19 to TRBJ1-1, with 9 bases that match TRBD1. The V and J ends lost 5 bases and 6 bases, in that order; junction bases with no gene match: 10. The CDR3 is 15 residues long. The germline V gene has CDR1 LNHDA and CDR2 SQIVND (reference sequence). CDR3 in amino acids: CASSSAGTGSSEAFF. The CDR3, as DNA: TGTGCCAGTAGTTCCGCCGGGACAGGGTCCTCTGAAGCTTTCTTT.

V is TRBV5-1 and J is TRBJ1-2, with D perhaps matching TRBD1 (6 bases). CDR1 is SGHRS and CDR2 is YFSETQ in the germline V gene. Trimming stripped 1 base from V and 0 bases from J, with 10 bases between. The CDR3 contains 15 residues. The CDR3 is CASSLSGVSNYGYTF. The CDR3 DNA reads TGCGCCAGCAGCTTGTCAGGGGTTTCTAACTATGGCTACACCTTC. Using reference TRBV5-1 and TRBJ1-2 for the parts outside the CDR3, the full variable domain is KAGVTQTPRYLIKTRGQQVTLSCSPISGHRSVSWYQQTPGQGLQFLFEYFSETQRNKGNFPGRFSGRQFSNSRSEMNVSTLELGDSALYLCASSLSGVSNYGYTFGSGTRLTVV.

The chain combines TRBV5-4 with TRBJ1-6; no reliable D call. The CDR3 runs 13 residues. Per germline, CDR1 SGHNT and CDR2 YYREEE (reference sequence). Trimming removed 3 bases at V and 10 bases at J, with 11 bases between. The CDR3 here is CASSSAEYSPLHF. The DNA for the CDR3 is TGTGCCAGCAGCTCCGCGGAGTACTCACCCCTCCACTTT.

The chain recombines TRBV12-3 or TRBV12-4 with TRBJ2-7; D is uncertain. V lost 3 bases, J lost 6 bases, and 9 bases lay in between. The CDR3 runs 12 residues. CDR3 sequence (DNA): TGTGCCAGCAGTTTCAATCTAGGCGAGCAGTACTTC. Protein: CASSFNLGEQYF.

The chain is built from TRBV5-3 and TRBJ1-5, with a weak D call TRBD1 (6 bases). TRBV5-3 is an ORF, with its function uncertain. The CDR3 totals 15 residues. With 4 bases removed from V and 5 bases from J, the gap between germline ends came to 16 bases. CDR3 sequence: CARSHTGTRYQPQHF. CDR3 coding DNA: TGTGCCAGAAGCCACACCGGGACACGTTATCAGCCCCAGCATTTT.

The V gene is TRBV10-3, the J gene TRBJ1-1; 7 nucleotides line up with TRBD1. V lost 3 bases and J lost 1; bases outside the gene matches: 5. CDR1 ENHRY and CDR2 SYGVKD come from the germline V gene. CDR3 length equals 15 residues. The CDR3 protein is CAISEGGGSNTEAFF. For the CDR3, the DNA is TGTGCCATCAGTGAAGGGGGCGGATCGAACACTGAAGCTTTCTTT.

CDR3 sequence reads: CASSHAVGQGAVGYTF. The CDR3 DNA reads TGCGCCAGCAGTCACGCCGTCGGACAGGGGGCGGTTGGCTACACCTTC. The J gene is TRBJ1-2, the V gene TRBV23-1; 11 bases fit TRBD1. TRBV23-1 carries the ORF label, with uncertain function. This CDR3 region has 16 residues. J gave up 7 bases and V 3 bases, and 10 bases lay outside the gene matches.

The count of this clone is one. The chain couples TRBV7-3 to TRBJ2-7, with TRBD2 matching 8 bases. Per germline, CDR1 SGHTA and CDR2 FQGTGA. V lost 1 base and J lost 2; bases outside the gene matches: 7. The CDR3 runs to 16 residues. For the CDR3, the DNA is TGTGCCAGCAGCTTAAGGACTAGCCCGGGGGCCTACGAGCAGTACTTC. Translation gives CASSLRTSPGAYEQYF.

V is TRBV6-4 and J is TRBJ1-5; D gene unclear. V lost 7 bases, J lost 0 bases, and 16 bases lay in between. This CDR3 has 16 residues. Germline-derived CDR1 and CDR2 are MRHNA and SNTAGT. This CDR3 reads CASTGPPILSNQPQHF. The CDR3 DNA is TGTGCCAGCACTGGTCCTCCTATTCTTAGCAATCAGCCCCAGCATTTT.

The sample holds one count of this clone. This sequence joins TRBV5-8 and TRBJ1-4, with D tentatively TRBD1 (6 bases). The CDR3 is 15 residues long. Trimming pared 4 bases from V and 2 bases from J, leaving 12 bases between. In germline, CDR1 is SGHTS, CDR2 YDEGEE. CDR3: CASSPGQSTNEKLFF. The CDR3 nucleotides are TGTGCCAGCAGCCCCGGACAGTCTACTAATGAAAAACTGTTTTTT. Full variable domain (missing parts from reference TRBV5-8 and TRBJ1-4): EAGVTQSPTHLIKTRGQQATLRCSPISGHTSVYWYQQALGLGLQFLLWYDEGEERNRGNFPPRFSGRQFPNYSSELNVNALELEDSALYLCASSPGQSTNEKLFFGSGTQLSVL.

The chain recombines TRBV5-1 with TRBJ2-5; TRBD2 agrees at 7 bases. Trimming took 0 bases from V and 4 from J; bases not matched to a gene: 6. Germline V gives CDR1 SGHRS, CDR2 YFSETQ. This CDR3 region has 15 residues. CDR3 nucleotides: TGCGCCAGCAGCTTGGTAGCGGGCGCCCTAGAGACCCAGTACTTC. It specifies CASSLVAGALETQYF.

The chain has TRBV11-2 and TRBJ2-2; TRBD1 matches 12 bases. This CDR3 spans 17 amino acids. Germline lookup yields CDR1 SGHAT and CDR2 FQNNGV. J lost 0 bases, V lost 3 bases, and 2 bases had no gene match. CDR3 coding DNA: TGTGCCAGCAGCTTGGGGACAGGGGGCGCGAACACCGGGGAGCTGTTTTTT. Amino acid sequence: CASSLGTGGANTGELFF.

The chain uses TRBV5-8 and TRBJ1-1; D possibly corresponds to TRBD1 (5 bases). The CDR3 covers 14 residues. Germline CDR1 is SGHTS and CDR2 is YDEGEE. V lost 3 bases and J lost 1, with 10 bases in between. The CDR3 DNA is TGTGCCAGCAGCTATCACAGGAGGAACACTGAAGCTTTCTTT. Encoded protein: CASSYHRRNTEAFF.

The chain links TRBV11-3 to TRBJ2-7, with a tentative D call TRBD2 (5 bases). Germline V gene data show CDR1 as SGHNT and CDR2 as YENEEA. Trimming removed 5 bases from V and 2 bases from J, with 13 bases in between. CDR3 length equals 14 residues. The CDR3: CASSLGNGAYEQYF. The CDR3 nucleotides read TGTGCCAGCAGCCTCGGGAACGGAGCCTACGAGCAGTACTTC.

This sequence joins TRBV27 and TRBJ1-1; 8 bases align to TRBD1. This CDR3 region has 15 residues. CDR1 and CDR2 from the germline V gene are MNHEY and SMNVEV (reference sequence). The V segment lost 5 bases and the J segment 3 bases; nucleotides outside the gene matches: 8. The CDR3 bases are TGTGCCAGCAGTCCTCATCAACAGGGGGACACTGAAGCTTTCTTT. Residues: CASSPHQQGDTEAFF.

This clone was picked up one time. The CDR3 spells CASSENRGRADTQYF. CDR3 sequence (DNA): TGTGCCAGCAGCGAGAACAGGGGGCGCGCAGATACGCAGTATTTT. V gene TRBV11-2 combines with J gene TRBJ2-3; 9 bases map to TRBD1. The germline V gene has CDR1 SGHAT and CDR2 FQNNGV. The CDR3 totals 15 residues. V trimming: 5 bases; J trimming: 4 bases; junction bases outside the gene matches: 7. Complete variable domain (other parts from reference TRBV11-2 and TRBJ2-3): EAGVAQSPRYKIIEKRQSVAFWCNPISGHATLYWYQQILGQGPKLLIQFQNNGVVDDSQLPKDRFSAERLKGVDSTLKIQPAKLEDSAVYLCASSENRGRADTQYFGPGTRLTVL.